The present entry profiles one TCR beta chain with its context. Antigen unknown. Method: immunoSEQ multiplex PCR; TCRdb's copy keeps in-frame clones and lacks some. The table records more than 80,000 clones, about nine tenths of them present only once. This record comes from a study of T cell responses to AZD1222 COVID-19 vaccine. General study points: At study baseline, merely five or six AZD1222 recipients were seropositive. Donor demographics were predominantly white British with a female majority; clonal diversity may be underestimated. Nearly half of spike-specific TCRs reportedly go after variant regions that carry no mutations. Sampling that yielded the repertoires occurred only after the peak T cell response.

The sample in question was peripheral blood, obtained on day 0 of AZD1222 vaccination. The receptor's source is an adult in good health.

This chain's CDR3 is CASRPSGPGELFF. The DNA for the CDR3 is TGTGCCAGCAGACCCTCGGGGCCTGGGGAGCTGTTTTTT. This chain connects TRBV11-3 to TRBJ2-2; D assignment may be TRBD1 or TRBD2 (5 bases each). V was cut by 6 bases and J by 8 bases, with 13 bases left in between. This CDR3 has 13 residues. CDR1 is SGHNT and CDR2 is YENEEA in the germline V gene. The complete variable domain, with remaining parts taken from reference TRBV11-3 and TRBJ2-2, reads EAGVVQSPRYKIIEKKQPVAFWCNPISGHNTLYWYLQNLGQGPELLIRYENEEAVDDSQLPKDRFSAERLKGVDSTLKIQPAELGDSAVYLCASRPSGPGELFFGEGSRLTVL.